This TCR beta chain was obtained from a study of blood T cells in healthy people across ages. A second PCR of roughly 6 to 12 cycles used a sample-barcoded 5' primer and a J-beta primer mix. Through a template-switch adaptor with 12 random nucleotides, each cDNA molecule received a tag. TCRdb processed the 5' RACE reads anew with MiXCR; each CDR3 protein has one entry. The sample has under 950,000 distinct CDR3 sequences; around a fifth are singletons. The length of the CDR3 is 14 residues. Looked up from germline, CDR1 is PRHDT and CDR2 is FYEKMQ (reference sequence). Points from the study as a whole: No conclusive comparison of naive versus antigen-experienced cells was possible with unsorted PBMCs. More naive CD4+ cells and higher diversity were found in long-lived than in aged donors.

In the case of this clonotype: The antigen remains undetermined. Compared with germline, one end of the junction differs, possibly owing to a read error.

The receptor was isolated from a man between 70 and 80 years old in good health. Sequencing used blood. This chain uses TRBV13 with TRBJ2-3; D may be TRBD1 or TRBD2 (5 bases each). CDR3 sequence (DNA): TGTGCCAGCAGTCGGGCCAGCGGTACAGGTACGCAGTATTTT. Its translation: CASSRASGTGTQYF.